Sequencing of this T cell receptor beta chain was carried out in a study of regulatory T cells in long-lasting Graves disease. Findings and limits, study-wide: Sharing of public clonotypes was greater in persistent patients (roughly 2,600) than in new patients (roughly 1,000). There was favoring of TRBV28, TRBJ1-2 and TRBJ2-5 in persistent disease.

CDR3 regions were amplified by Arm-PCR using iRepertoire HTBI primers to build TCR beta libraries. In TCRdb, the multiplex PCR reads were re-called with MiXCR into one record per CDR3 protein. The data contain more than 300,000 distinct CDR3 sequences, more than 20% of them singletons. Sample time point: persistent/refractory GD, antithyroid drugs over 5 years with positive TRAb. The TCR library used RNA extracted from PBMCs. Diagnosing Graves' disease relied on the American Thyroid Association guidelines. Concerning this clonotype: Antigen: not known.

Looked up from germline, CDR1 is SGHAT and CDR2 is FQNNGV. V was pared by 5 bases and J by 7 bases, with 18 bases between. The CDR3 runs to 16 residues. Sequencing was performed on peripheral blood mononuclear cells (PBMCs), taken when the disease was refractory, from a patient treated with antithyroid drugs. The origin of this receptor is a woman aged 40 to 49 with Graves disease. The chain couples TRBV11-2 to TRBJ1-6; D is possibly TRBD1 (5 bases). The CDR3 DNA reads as TGTGCCAGCAGCCAAGCCCGCGCAGGGAACAATTCACCCCTCCACTTT. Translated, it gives CASSQARAGNNSPLHF.